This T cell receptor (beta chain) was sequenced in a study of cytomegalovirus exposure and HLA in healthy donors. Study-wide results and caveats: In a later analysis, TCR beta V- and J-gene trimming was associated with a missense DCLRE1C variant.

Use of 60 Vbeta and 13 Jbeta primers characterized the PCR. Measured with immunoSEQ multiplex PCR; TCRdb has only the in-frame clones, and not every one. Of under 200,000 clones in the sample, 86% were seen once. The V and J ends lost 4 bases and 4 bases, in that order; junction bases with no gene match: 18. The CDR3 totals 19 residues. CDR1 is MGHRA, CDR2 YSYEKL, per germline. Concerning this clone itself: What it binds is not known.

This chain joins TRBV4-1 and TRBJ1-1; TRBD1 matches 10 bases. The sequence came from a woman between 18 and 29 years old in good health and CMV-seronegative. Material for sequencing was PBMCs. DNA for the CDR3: TGCGCCAGCAGCCCTTCGGGGACAGGGGCTTTAGTACGATTCACTGAAGCTTTCTTT. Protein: CASSPSGTGALVRFTEAFF.